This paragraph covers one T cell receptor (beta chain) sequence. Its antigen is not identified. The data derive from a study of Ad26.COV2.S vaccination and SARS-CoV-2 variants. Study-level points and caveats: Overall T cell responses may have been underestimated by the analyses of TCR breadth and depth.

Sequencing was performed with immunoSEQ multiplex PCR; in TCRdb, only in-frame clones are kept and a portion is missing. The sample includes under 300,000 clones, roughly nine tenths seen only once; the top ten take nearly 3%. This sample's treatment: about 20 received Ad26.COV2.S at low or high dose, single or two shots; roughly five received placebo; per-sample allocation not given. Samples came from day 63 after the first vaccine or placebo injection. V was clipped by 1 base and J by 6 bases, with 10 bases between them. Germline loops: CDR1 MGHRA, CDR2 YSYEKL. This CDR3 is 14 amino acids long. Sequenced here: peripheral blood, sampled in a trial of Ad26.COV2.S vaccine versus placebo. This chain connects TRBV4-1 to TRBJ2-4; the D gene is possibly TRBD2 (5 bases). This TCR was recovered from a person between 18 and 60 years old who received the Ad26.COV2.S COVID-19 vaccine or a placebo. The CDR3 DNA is TGCGCCAGCAGCCAAGGGACTTTGAGAAACATTCAGTACTTC. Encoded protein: CASSQGTLRNIQYF.